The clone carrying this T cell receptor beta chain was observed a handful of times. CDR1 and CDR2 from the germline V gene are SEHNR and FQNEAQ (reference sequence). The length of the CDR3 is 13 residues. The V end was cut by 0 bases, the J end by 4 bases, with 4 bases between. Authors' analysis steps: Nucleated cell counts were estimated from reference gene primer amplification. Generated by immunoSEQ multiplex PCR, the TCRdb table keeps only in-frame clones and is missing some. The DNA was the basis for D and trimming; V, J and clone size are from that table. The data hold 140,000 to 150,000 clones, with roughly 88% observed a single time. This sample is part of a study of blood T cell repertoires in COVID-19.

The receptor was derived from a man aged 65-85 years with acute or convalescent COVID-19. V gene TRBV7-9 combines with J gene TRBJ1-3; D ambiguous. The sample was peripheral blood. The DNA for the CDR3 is TGTGCCAGCAGCTTAGCCGTCGGAAACACCATATATTTT. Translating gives CASSLAVGNTIYF.